Included here is one TCR beta chain sequence, with context. Its cognate antigen is unknown. Documented time point: week 47, end of study. In every dose of vaccine, 300 ug of mutant IDH1 20-mer peptide was given alongside topical imiquimod. Germline V gene sequence: CDR1 MNHNY, CDR2 SVGAGI (reference sequence). The ends lost 4 bases at V and 8 bases at J; junction bases unmatched: 12. The CDR3 is made up of 15 amino acids. These data belong to a study of a mutant IDH1 vaccine in newly diagnosed glioma. Overall study context: Treated patients, around 60% male and roughly 40% female, averaged approximately 40 years of age.

Assay: immunoSEQ multiplex PCR; the TCRdb copy retains only in-frame clones and omits some. Of 30,000 to 35,000 clones in the sample, roughly 90% were seen once. The TCR comes from a woman aged 40 to 55 with glioma. This chain links TRBV6-6 with TRBJ1-2; 8 bases map to TRBD1. Specimen: PBMCs, collected from a glioma patient whose treatment included an IDH1 peptide vaccine. CDR3 region: CASSFDTGGLEGYTF. The CDR3 coding sequence is TGTGCCAGCAGTTTCGACACAGGGGGATTGGAGGGCTACACCTTC.